This T cell receptor beta chain emerged from a study of blood T cell repertoires in COVID-19. CDR1 is MDHEN and CDR2 is SYDVKM in the germline V gene. The ends were cut back, 3 bases at V and 8 bases at J, with 16 bases in the middle. The CDR3 has 14 residues. A few counts support this clone. The method was immunoSEQ multiplex PCR; TCRdb's version includes in-frame clones alone and lacks a portion of them. The table records approximately 61,000 clones, roughly 84% of them present only once. The TCR was taken from a woman between 65 and 79 years old with acute or convalescent COVID-19. The chain couples TRBV28 to TRBJ1-2, with D perhaps matching TRBD1 (5 bases). Sequencing used peripheral blood. The CDR3 loop is CASSLDSGPLGYTF. CDR3 sequence (DNA): TGTGCCAGCAGTTTGGATTCAGGGCCCCTAGGCTACACCTTC.